Below, 7 T cell receptor beta chains from the same sample are listed, as sequenced in a study of T cells in women clearing cervical HPV infection. Libraries were prepared by immunoSEQ multiplex PCR; TCRdb keeps only in-frame clonotypes and omits some of them. The data show tens of thousands of clones, and the top ten clones hold around 6.5%. The sample taken for sequencing was blood buffy coat. The receptors shown here come from a woman aged 18 to 75 with a cervical HPV16 infection that either progressed to CIN3+ or cleared (not recorded which).

Worth noting for this clone: The read terminates 3 residues ahead of where the CDR3 ends, so the germline J gene completes it. The chain recombines TRBV7-9 with TRBJ1-2; D not certain. The germline CDR1 and CDR2 sequences are SEHNR and FQNEAQ (reference sequence). The CDR3 is 14 residues long. Deletions cut 2 bases from V and 0 bases from J, with 7 bases between. This chain's CDR3 is CASSLSTPNYGYTF. The sequenced part of the CDR3 DNA is TGTGCCAGCAGCTTAAGCACTCCTAACTATGGC.

With respect to this clone: The read gets to within 3 residues of the CDR3 end, and the germline J gene fills in the rest. The chain joins TRBV20-1 to TRBJ2-1; D is tentatively TRBD1 or TRBD2 (5 bases each). Germline V gene sequence: CDR1 DFQATT, CDR2 SNEGSKA (reference sequence). V was pared by 3 bases and J by 0 bases, with 9 bases between. This CDR3 contains 14 residues. CDR3 amino acids: CSASSGSSYNEQFF. The sequenced part of the CDR3 DNA is TGCAGTGCTAGCTCAGGGAGCTCCTACAATGAG.

Details on this clone: The CDR3 end falls 3 residues outside the read, so it is completed with the germline J gene. The V and J genes are TRBV5-1 and TRBJ2-7; 10 bases align to TRBD1. The CDR3 is made up of 13 amino acids. J lost 4 bases, V lost 4 bases, and 2 bases had no gene match. Per the germline V gene, CDR1 is SGHRS and CDR2 is YFSETQ. Incomplete CDR3 DNA: TGCGCCAGCAGCCAGGACAGGGGGTACGAG. As protein: CASSQDRGYE. The full-length CDR3 reads as CASSQDRGYEQYF.

As regards this clone: The read ends 3 residues before the CDR3 terminus; that terminus is restored from the germline J gene. V is TRBV30 and J is TRBJ1-2, with D maybe TRBD1 (5 bases). The germline CDR1 and CDR2 sequences are GTSNPN and SVGIG (reference sequence). This CDR3 is 16 amino acids long. CDR3 bases read: TGTGCCTGGAGTGTAAGGGGAAATGACGGCACAGATACC. It encodes CAWSVRGNDGTDT. The whole CDR3 region reads CAWSVRGNDGTDTYTF.

CDR3 DNA, as far as it was read: TGTGCCAGCAGTTTAGATGCGGAATTAAAGTACAATGAG. This sequence encodes CASSLDAELKYNE. The whole CDR3 is CASSLDAELKYNEQFF. J is TRBJ2-1 and V is TRBV12-3 or TRBV12-4, with D uncertain. The read stops 3 residues short of the end of the CDR3; the missing end is completed from the germline J gene. The CDR3 extends over 16 amino acids. V was trimmed by 1 base and J by 4 bases, leaving 14 bases between them.

Remarks on this clone: Sequencing ends 3 residues short of the CDR3 end; the germline J gene provides the rest. This chain links TRBV30 with TRBJ2-5, with 7 bases identical to TRBD2. The CDR3 sequence is 15 residues long. Germline values: CDR1 GTSNPN, CDR2 SVGIG (reference sequence). After removal of 0 bases from V and 5 bases from J, the junction contained 9 bases not matched to a gene. CDR3 sequence: CAWSVGWLAGETQYF. Partial CDR3 DNA: TGTGCCTGGAGTGTAGGGTGGTTAGCGGGCGAGACC.

The CDR3 loop reads CSARALESYTDTQYF. Partial CDR3 DNA: TGCAGTGCTAGAGCCCTAGAAAGCTACACAGATACG. This chain joins TRBV20-1 and TRBJ2-3; D ambiguous. Read coverage stops 3 residues before the CDR3 terminus; the germline J gene supplies the remainder. Germline V gene sequence: CDR1 DFQATT, CDR2 SNEGSKA (reference sequence). V was pared by 1 base and J by 2 bases, with 13 bases between. This CDR3 is 15 amino acids long.